Listed here are 29 T cell receptor beta chains from one sample, sequenced in a study of T-cell reconstitution after alpha-beta-depleted transplantation in children. Unique molecular identifiers were incorporated during preparation of the TCRbeta library. Each CDR3 protein is one row after TCRdb ran MiXCR on the PCR reads. This table has 900,000 or so distinct CDR3 sequences, roughly 15% appearing once. The material sequenced was PBMCs, mostly from graft donor cells, taken 360 days after TCRalphabeta/CD19-depleted stem cell transplant. The receptors were gathered from a male patient aged 10-17 years who had a stem cell transplant for acute lymphoblastic leukemia, so the T cells may come from the graft donor.

A few counts support this clonotype. The CDR3 DNA is TGCGCCAGCCGCGAAGTCGGGACTAGCGGAACATACAATGAGCAGTTCTTC. Encoded protein: CASREVGTSGTYNEQFF. The J gene is TRBJ2-1, the V gene TRBV4-1, with 11 bases lining up with TRBD2. This CDR3 is built from 17 residues. After removal of 8 bases from V and 4 bases from J, the junction contained 13 bases not matched to a gene. From germline, CDR1 is MGHRA and CDR2 YSYEKL.

The sample holds a few counts of this clonotype. V and J are TRBV4-2 and TRBJ2-7, with D hard to call. CDR3 length: 14 amino acids. CDR1 LGHNA and CDR2 YNFKEQ come from the germline V gene. V lost 3 bases and J lost 2, with 11 bases in between. CDR3 loop: CASSQTRQTYEQYF. DNA of the CDR3: TGTGCCAGCAGCCAGACCAGGCAGACCTACGAGCAGTACTTC.

V is TRBV5-1 and J is TRBJ2-1, with D possibly TRBD1 on 6 matching bases. The CDR3 totals 14 residues. Germline values: CDR1 SGHRS, CDR2 YFSETQ. Trimming removed 2 bases at V and 7 bases at J, with 13 bases between. In nucleotides, the CDR3 is TGCGCCAGCAGCTTCCCCAGGGGCAATAATGAGCAGTTCTTC. As protein: CASSFPRGNNEQFF. Full variable domain (rest looked up from reference TRBV5-1 and TRBJ2-1): KAGVTQTPRYLIKTRGQQVTLSCSPISGHRSVSWYQQTPGQGLQFLFEYFSETQRNKGNFPGRFSGRQFSNSRSEMNVSTLELGDSALYLCASSFPRGNNEQFFGPGTRLTVL.

This clonotype was seen many times. The chain has TRBV29-1 and TRBJ2-3; D is ambiguous. CDR1 and CDR2 from the germline V gene are SQVTM and ANQGSEA. The CDR3 runs to 12 residues. V was clipped by 6 bases and J by 2 bases, with 9 bases between them. The chain's CDR3 is CSVPVPTDTQYF. The CDR3 bases are TGCAGCGTCCCCGTCCCCACAGATACGCAGTATTTT.

The chain employs TRBV28 and TRBJ2-5; unclear D gene. CDR1 is MDHEN and CDR2 is SYDVKM in the germline V gene. Trimming shortened V by 6 bases and J by 3 bases, and 8 bases separated the two germline ends. The CDR3 has 12 amino acids. CDR3 region: CASRRMEETQYF. For the CDR3, the DNA is TGTGCCAGCAGACGGATGGAAGAGACCCAGTACTTC.

With respect to this clonotype: The conserved phenylalanine or tryptophan is not found at the CDR3 terminus, so this likely reflects a read error. The chain employs TRBV5-6 and TRBJ2-7; no clear D. Between the trimmed V and J ends, which lost 1 base and 5 bases, there was a span of 16 bases. The CDR3 is 15 residues long. The germline V gene encodes CDR1 SGHDT and CDR2 YYEEEE. CDR3 DNA: TGTGCCAGCAGCTTGTGGGTGCGCTATTTCGACGAGCAGTACTGC. Translation: CASSLWVRYFDEQYC.

This clonotype turned up a few times. The rearrangement joins TRBV7-2 to TRBJ1-1, with 9 positions matching TRBD1. The CDR3 totals 16 residues. The germline gives CDR1 SGHTA, CDR2 FQGNSA. J lost 7 bases, V lost 2 bases, and 11 bases had no gene match. The CDR3 DNA reads as TGTGCCAGCAGCTTACTCACAGGGGGCTTCGGTAATGAAGCTTTCTTT. Translated: CASSLLTGGFGNEAFF.

The chain is built from TRBV29-1 and TRBJ1-5; 7 nucleotides match TRBD1. Germline loops: CDR1 SQVTM, CDR2 ANQGSEA. V lost 6 bases to trimming and J lost 7 bases; unmatched junction nucleotides: 9. The CDR3 has 13 amino acids. The CDR3 DNA sequence: TGCAGCGTAGAACAGGGGTGGGGGCAGCCCCAGCATTTT. As protein: CSVEQGWGQPQHF.

This clonotype showed up many times. The chain employs TRBV15 and TRBJ2-1; the D is unclear. V lost 2 bases and J 15 bases, leaving 17 bases between the germline ends. Per the germline V gene, CDR1 is LNHNV and CDR2 is YYDKDF (reference sequence). The CDR3 length is 13 residues. CDR3 sequence reads: CATSRTPDLSGFF. CDR3 DNA sequence: TGTGCCACCAGCAGAACTCCGGACCTATCAGGGTTCTTC.

V and J are TRBV20-1 and TRBJ2-7, with TRBD2 matching over 8 bases. The germline CDR1 and CDR2 sequences are DFQATT and SNEGSKA (reference sequence). V was clipped by 1 base and J by 2 bases; unmatched bases: 4. This CDR3 spans 14 amino acids. CDR3 in amino acids: CSARGLARTYEQYF. The CDR3 coding sequence is TGCAGTGCTAGAGGACTAGCGAGAACCTACGAGCAGTACTTC.

The chain couples TRBV7-9 to TRBJ1-4; D gene unclear. This CDR3 is built from 15 residues. Germline CDR1 SEHNR, CDR2 FQNEAQ (reference sequence). V was clipped by 5 bases and J by 3 bases, with 13 bases between them. CDR3 amino acids: CASSGRGIANEKLFF. The CDR3 DNA sequence: TGTGCCAGCAGCGGTCGGGGTATAGCTAATGAAAAACTGTTTTTT.

This clonotype was picked up a small number of times. This rearrangement joins TRBV2 to TRBJ2-1; 7 nucleotides match TRBD1. Trimming removed 9 bases from V and 8 bases from J; junction bases left unmatched: 10. From germline, CDR1 is SNHLY and CDR2 FYNNEI. The CDR3 consists of 13 residues. Here the CDR3 reads CARRGQSRDEQFF. The DNA for the CDR3 is TGTGCCAGACGGGGACAGAGTCGAGATGAGCAGTTCTTC. The full variable domain, its missing parts supplied by reference TRBV2 and TRBJ2-1, is EPEVTQTPSHQVTQMGQEVILRCVPISNHLYFYWYRQILGQKVEFLVSFYNNEISEKSEIFDDQFSVERPDGSNFTLKIRSTKLEDSAMYFCARRGQSRDEQFFGPGTRLTVL.

This chain links TRBV7-8 with TRBJ2-2, with 9 bases aligning to TRBD1. Germline CDR1 is SGHVS and CDR2 is FQNEAQ. Trimming at V came to 5 bases and at J to 7 bases, leaving 14 bases not matched to a gene. The CDR3 totals 17 residues. The CDR3 region has the DNA TGTGCCAGCAGCGAGCGCCTGAGGACAGGGGAAAGCGGGGAGCTGTTTTTT. As protein: CASSERLRTGESGELFF.

The sample holds a few counts of this clonotype. This chain uses TRBV29-1 with TRBJ2-1; D assignment may be TRBD1 or TRBD2 (7 bases each). The CDR3 consists of 15 residues. V lost 7 bases and J lost 9, with 25 bases in between. CDR1 and CDR2 (germline): SQVTM, ANQGSEA. The CDR3 DNA is TGCAGCGCAATCCGGGACAGACGACTAGCTGGTGAGCAGTTCTTC. This encodes CSAIRDRRLAGEQFF.

To note about this clonotype: A single base separates this from a much larger clone, so it may be a read error. This CDR3 is missing its conserved last phenylalanine or tryptophan, likely due to a read error. The chain combines TRBV5-1 with TRBJ2-3; 9 bases map to TRBD2. Germline trimming cut 3 bases from V and 2 bases from J; bases unmatched to any gene: 4. Germline V gives CDR1 SGHRS, CDR2 YFSETQ. This CDR3 spans 15 amino acids. CDR3 DNA: TGCGCCAGCAGCTGGGCTAGCGGGACCACAGATACGCAGTATATT. The encoded protein is CASSWASGTTDTQYI.

This sequence joins TRBV7-3 and TRBJ2-1, with unresolved D. Germline V gives CDR1 SGHTA, CDR2 FQGTGA. CDR3 length equals 13 residues. Between the trimmed V and J ends, which lost 0 bases and 9 bases, there was a span of 9 bases. CDR3 nucleotides: TGTGCCAGCAGCTTAACTACCACAAGTGAGCAGTTCTTC. Encoded protein: CASSLTTTSEQFF.

This clonotype was seen ten or more times. This chain uses TRBV2 with TRBJ2-2; D is undetermined. In germline, CDR1 is SNHLY, CDR2 FYNNEI. Trimming took off 0 bases at V and 7 bases at J, with 6 bases between the two ends. The CDR3 runs 13 residues. CDR3 in DNA: TGTGCCAGCAGTGAAGCGCGATTCGGGGAGCTGTTTTTT. Encoded protein: CASSEARFGELFF. Filled out from reference TRBV2 and TRBJ2-2, the complete variable domain reads EPEVTQTPSHQVTQMGQEVILRCVPISNHLYFYWYRQILGQKVEFLVSFYNNEISEKSEIFDDQFSVERPDGSNFTLKIRSTKLEDSAMYFCASSEARFGELFFGEGSRLTVL.

This clonotype was recorded only once. The V gene is TRBV5-1, the J gene TRBJ2-4, with D tentatively TRBD1 (6 bases). This CDR3 spans 17 amino acids. Germline loops: CDR1 SGHRS, CDR2 YFSETQ. V gave up 0 bases and J gave up 3 bases, with 16 bases separating them. The CDR3 here is CASSLEEVWGLKNIQYF. The CDR3 coding sequence is TGCGCCAGCAGCTTGGAAGAGGTTTGGGGGCTCAAAAACATTCAGTACTTC.

The rearrangement links TRBV7-9 to TRBJ2-2; the D gene is possibly TRBD2 (6 bases). V was cut by 4 bases and J by 1 base, with 13 bases left in between. Looked up from germline, CDR1 is SEHNR and CDR2 is FQNEAQ (reference sequence). This CDR3 is 16 amino acids long. The CDR3 DNA is TGTGCCAGCAGCTCTCCGGGACTGGTGAACACCGGGGAGCTGTTTTTT. This sequence encodes CASSSPGLVNTGELFF.

This clonotype occurred a few times. The gene calls are TRBV5-5 and TRBJ2-7, with 9 bases aligning to TRBD2. The CDR3 totals 15 residues. The V gene's germline CDR1 is SGHKS and CDR2 YYEKEE (reference sequence). Trimming cost V 4 bases and J 3 bases; bases outside gene matches: 8. The CDR3 region is CASSAGGTSIYEQYF. The CDR3 region has the DNA TGTGCCAGCAGCGCAGGGGGGACTAGCATCTACGAGCAGTACTTC.

The chain has TRBV12-3 or TRBV12-4 and TRBJ2-1; 8 bases align to TRBD2. This CDR3 has 13 residues. The CDR3 DNA is TGTGCGGACACTAGCGGAGGGGACAATGAGCAGTTCTTC. This gives the protein CADTSGGDNEQFF.

The rearrangement joins TRBV27 to TRBJ2-7; tentatively, D is TRBD1 (6 bases). The CDR3 contains 15 residues. The germline gives CDR1 MNHEY, CDR2 SMNVEV (reference sequence). The V end was cut by 10 bases, the J end by 2 bases, with 21 bases between. The CDR3 coding sequence is TGTGCCACCTCGACCTCACAGGGTTTGGCCTACGAGCAGTACTTC. Translated, it gives CATSTSQGLAYEQYF.

The table lists this clonotype with a count of one. The chain couples TRBV27 to TRBJ1-4; D gene unclear. The CDR3 has 14 amino acids. CDR1 is MNHEY, CDR2 SMNVEV, per germline (reference sequence). The V and J ends lost 3 bases and 7 bases respectively, with 12 bases between them. The CDR3 nucleotides are TGTGCCAGCAGTTTTTGGGATCGACCTGAAAAACTGTTTTTT. Its protein product is CASSFWDRPEKLFF.

This clonotype came up a few times. The J gene is TRBJ1-6, the V gene TRBV2; tentatively, D is TRBD1 (5 bases). The CDR3 covers 15 residues. Germline values: CDR1 SNHLY, CDR2 FYNNEI. V lost 7 bases to trimming and J lost 0 bases, with 10 bases between them. CDR3 sequence reads: CASTPGRSYNSPLHF. The CDR3 DNA reads as TGTGCCAGCACCCCGGGACGCTCCTATAATTCACCCCTCCACTTT. The full variable domain, in which reference TRBV2 and TRBJ1-6 provide the parts outside the CDR3, is EPEVTQTPSHQVTQMGQEVILRCVPISNHLYFYWYRQILGQKVEFLVSFYNNEISEKSEIFDDQFSVERPDGSNFTLKIRSTKLEDSAMYFCASTPGRSYNSPLHFGNGTRLTVT.

The rearrangement joins TRBV4-1 to TRBJ1-2; 8 bases fit TRBD1. Losses at the gene ends were 1 base for V and 8 bases for J; bases not matched to a gene: 15. Looked up from germline, CDR1 is MGHRA and CDR2 is YSYEKL. This CDR3 is 17 amino acids long. The CDR3 DNA reads as TGCGCCAGCAGCCAAGTTTCCTCCGAGGACAGGGTGGAAGGCTACACCTTC. The encoded protein is CASSQVSSEDRVEGYTF.

At least ten counts were recorded for this clonotype. This chain links TRBV12-3 or TRBV12-4 with TRBJ2-2; 14 bases align to TRBD2. This CDR3 is built from 16 residues. V lost 6 bases and J lost 6; bases outside the gene matches: 6. The CDR3 coding sequence is TGTGCCAGCAGCCGGGGACTAGCGGGAGTTCCCGGGGAGCTGTTTTTT. Translation gives CASSRGLAGVPGELFF.

The sample holds a few counts of this clonotype. The chain uses TRBV5-1 and TRBJ2-1, with 14 bases identical to TRBD2. CDR3 length: 17 residues. J gave up 8 bases and V 4 bases, and 11 bases lay outside the gene matches. Germline V CDR1 and CDR2: SGHRS, YFSETQ. The CDR3 loop reads CASSPPGLAGGRDEQFF. DNA for the CDR3: TGCGCCAGCAGCCCTCCTGGACTAGCGGGAGGCCGGGATGAGCAGTTCTTC. The full variable domain, completed using reference TRBV5-1 and TRBJ2-1, is KAGVTQTPRYLIKTRGQQVTLSCSPISGHRSVSWYQQTPGQGLQFLFEYFSETQRNKGNFPGRFSGRQFSNSRSEMNVSTLELGDSALYLCASSPPGLAGGRDEQFFGPGTRLTVL.

This clonotype was seen a few times. Written as DNA, the CDR3 is TGTGCCCGAGGGGGGGAAGGGGCCCTCACCTTC. It codes for CARGGEGALTF. This chain links TRBV7-8 with TRBJ1-2; a possible D gene is TRBD1 (6 bases). The CDR3 length is 11 residues. Germline V gene data show CDR1 as SGHVS and CDR2 as FQNEAQ. Trimming shortened V by 11 bases and J by 13 bases, and 20 bases separated the two germline ends.

The rearrangement links TRBV6-1 to TRBJ1-1; tentative D call: TRBD1 (5 bases). Germline V lookup: CDR1 MNHNS, CDR2 SASEGT. Trimming took 7 bases from V and 0 from J, leaving 15 bases between them. CDR3 length: 15 amino acids. The CDR3 here is CASNGQGSMNTEAFF. For the CDR3, the DNA is TGTGCCAGCAATGGGCAGGGTAGCATGAACACTGAAGCTTTCTTT.